The present entry profiles one T cell receptor beta chain with its context. As yet, its antigen is unknown. Germline-derived CDR1 and CDR2 are KGHSH and LQKENI. CDR3 length: 16 amino acids. The V end lost 5 bases, the J end lost 2 bases, and 15 bases lay between the germline ends. Authors' methods: Junction-only immunoSEQ sequences carried no quality scores, so filtering differed. Data came from immunoSEQ multiplex PCR; TCRdb stores just in-frame clones and leaves some out. The V and J calls and clone size were taken over from that table, and D and trimming were inferred from the DNA. The sample yields about 1.5 million clones, roughly 98% seen once. The record originates from a study of shared clonotypes between healthy human individuals. Study as a whole: Each donor's CD8 memory used one plate, CD8 naive two, each CD4 subset three.

Study-level results: Expectations were that clonotype sharing among donors would be affected by sequencing depth.

Sequenced material: naive CD4+ T cells sorted from blood. Specified subset: CD45RA+ positively selected. The V and J genes are TRBV18 and TRBJ2-2; a weak D match, TRBD2 (5 bases). The source of this sequence is a man younger than 40 in good health. Here the CDR3 DNA reads TGTGCCAGCTCAACTCCCTACCGGGATAACACCGGGGAGCTGTTTTTT. The encoded protein is CASSTPYRDNTGELFF. The full variable domain, in which reference TRBV18 and TRBJ2-2 provide the parts outside the CDR3, is NAGVMQNPRHLVRRRGQEARLRCSPMKGHSHVYWYRQLPEEGLKFMVYLQKENIIDESGMPKERFSAEFPKEGPSILRIQQVVRGDSAAYFCASSTPYRDNTGELFFGEGSRLTVL.